Below are 28 T cell receptor beta chains sequenced from a single sample in a study of T cells in localized non-small cell lung cancer. Profiling relied on immunoSEQ multiplex PCR, and the TCRdb table lists in-frame clones only, not all of them. The table has tens of thousands of clones, roughly 89% seen once; the top ten hold roughly 15%. The source was peripheral blood, collected before any cancer treatment. These receptors were collected from a man between 40 and 70 years old with stage I squamous cell lung carcinoma.

J is TRBJ2-1 and V is TRBV6-5; D is uncertain. Per germline, CDR1 MNHEY and CDR2 SVGAGI. The CDR3 sequence is 14 residues long. V shed 0 bases and J shed 6 bases, with 9 bases lying between them. CDR3 coding DNA: TGTGCCAGCAGTTACTCGGGCGATTTCAATGAGCAGTTCTTC. Protein product: CASSYSGDFNEQFF.

This chain connects TRBV11-2 to TRBJ1-2, with D possibly being TRBD1 (6 bases). Germline values: CDR1 SGHAT, CDR2 FQNNGV. The CDR3 is made up of 15 amino acids. V gave up 5 bases and J gave up 5 bases, with 18 bases separating them. The CDR3 region has the DNA TGTGCCAGCAGCCAAGTTCAGGGGCGTCGGTATGGCTACACCTTC. Encoded protein: CASSQVQGRRYGYTF.

V usage is TRBV7-6 and J usage is TRBJ2-7, with 9 nucleotides matching TRBD1. Germline CDR1 reads SGHVS; CDR2 reads FNYEAQ. Trimming at V came to 5 bases and at J to 6 bases, leaving 5 bases not matched to a gene. The CDR3 has 13 amino acids. The CDR3, as DNA: TGTGCCAGCAGCCCCCGGGACAGGGTCGAGCAGTACTTC. Residues: CASSPRDRVEQYF.

The rearrangement uses TRBV6-1 and TRBJ1-2, with D possibly matching TRBD1 (6 bases). Per germline, CDR1 MNHNS and CDR2 SASEGT. Between the trimmed V and J ends, which lost 6 bases and 3 bases, there was a span of 11 bases. CDR3 length: 13 amino acids. The CDR3 region has the DNA TGTGCCAGCAGAGAGACAGGATACTATGGCTACACCTTC. It encodes CASRETGYYGYTF.

The CDR3 DNA reads as TGTGCCAGTAGTATAGAATACCGTCGGCACCAGCCCCAGCATTTT. It is translated as CASSIEYRRHQPQHF. V and J are TRBV19 and TRBJ1-5; D remains unclear. V was trimmed by 0 bases and J by 7 bases, leaving 13 bases between them. This CDR3 has 15 amino acids. The germline CDR1 and CDR2 sequences are LNHDA and SQIVND (reference sequence).

This chain connects TRBV2 to TRBJ1-1; D ambiguous. The V gene's germline CDR1 is SNHLY and CDR2 FYNNEI. Trimming removed 10 bases at V and 2 bases at J, with 14 bases between. CDR3 length equals 13 residues. CDR3 sequence reads: CATERTANTEAFF. DNA of the CDR3: TGTGCCACAGAACGGACCGCCAACACTGAAGCTTTCTTT.

V is TRBV19 and J is TRBJ1-1; D is unclear. CDR1 is LNHDA and CDR2 is SQIVND in the germline V gene (reference sequence). The V and J ends lost 5 bases and 3 bases respectively, with 13 bases between them. CDR3 length equals 14 residues. The CDR3 bases are TGTGCCAGTAGTGTAGGTGGGTTCGACACTGAAGCTTTCTTT. As protein: CASSVGGFDTEAFF.

The chain employs TRBV2 and TRBJ2-5; D not certain. Trimming left V 7 bases short and J 1 base short, with 10 bases between. The CDR3 runs to 13 residues. CDR1 is SNHLY and CDR2 is FYNNEI in the germline V gene. CDR3 sequence reads: CASTWSSQETQYF. As DNA, the CDR3 is TGTGCCAGCACCTGGAGCAGCCAAGAGACCCAGTACTTC. The full variable domain, completed using reference TRBV2 and TRBJ2-5, is EPEVTQTPSHQVTQMGQEVILRCVPISNHLYFYWYRQILGQKVEFLVSFYNNEISEKSEIFDDQFSVERPDGSNFTLKIRSTKLEDSAMYFCASTWSSQETQYFGPGTRLLVL.

This clone came up once. The chain employs TRBV29-1 and TRBJ2-5; 9 bases match TRBD1. This CDR3 spans 12 amino acids. Germline CDR1 is SQVTM and CDR2 is ANQGSEA. Trimming removed 7 bases from V and 5 bases from J; junction bases left unmatched: 5. CDR3 DNA sequence: TGCAGCGGGGGACAGGGTATCGAGACCCAGTACTTC. Amino acids: CSGGQGIETQYF.

The chain carries TRBV10-3 and TRBJ1-3; TRBD1 agrees at 8 bases. This CDR3 is built from 16 residues. V lost 7 bases, J lost 0 bases, and 8 bases stayed unmatched. In germline, CDR1 is ENHRY, CDR2 SYGVKD. DNA of the CDR3: TGTGCCATCAAAACTCAGGGGGCTGTCTCTGGAAACACCATATATTTT. It codes for CAIKTQGAVSGNTIYF.

The genes are TRBV11-3 and TRBJ2-3, with D maybe TRBD2 (7 bases). The ends were cut back, 5 bases at V and 14 bases at J, with 20 bases in the middle. The length of the CDR3 is 13 residues. Germline lookup yields CDR1 SGHNT and CDR2 YENEEA. CDR3 residues: CASSHSEGGGVYF. The CDR3 bases are TGTGCCAGCAGCCACTCGGAAGGGGGGGGCGTGTATTTT.

This clone was seen only a few times. This chain uses TRBV27 with TRBJ1-6; D remains ambiguous. This CDR3 region has 15 residues. From germline, CDR1 is MNHEY and CDR2 SMNVEV (reference sequence). Between the trimmed V and J ends, which lost 5 bases and 6 bases, there was a span of 14 bases. The CDR3 here is CASSPLTDGNSPLHF. The CDR3 nucleotides are TGTGCCAGCAGTCCACTAACCGATGGTAATTCACCCCTCCACTTT.

CDR3 residues: CASSSWTGNTEAFF. DNA of the CDR3: TGTGCCAGCAGCTCTTGGACGGGGAACACTGAAGCTTTCTTT. This chain joins TRBV13 and TRBJ1-1; D unclear. CDR3 length equals 14 residues. The ends were cut back, 4 bases at V and 1 base at J, with 10 bases in the middle. Germline assignment: CDR1 PRHDT and CDR2 FYEKMQ (reference sequence).

The V and J genes are TRBV5-1 and TRBJ1-1; 10 bases align to TRBD1. The CDR3 loop spans 15 amino acids. V gave up 6 bases and J gave up 3 bases; unmatched junction bases: 8. CDR1 and CDR2 (germline): SGHRS, YFSETQ. In DNA, the CDR3 is TGCGCCAGCACCCCCGGGACAGGGGTTCACACTGAAGCTTTCTTT. This translates into CASTPGTGVHTEAFF. Using reference TRBV5-1 and TRBJ1-1 for the parts outside the CDR3, the full variable domain is KAGVTQTPRYLIKTRGQQVTLSCSPISGHRSVSWYQQTPGQGLQFLFEYFSETQRNKGNFPGRFSGRQFSNSRSEMNVSTLELGDSALYLCASTPGTGVHTEAFFGQGTRLTVV.

The count of this clone is one. The J gene is TRBJ1-2, the V gene TRBV23-1, with a tentative D call TRBD1 (6 bases). TRBV23-1 is reported as an ORF; its role is uncertain. The CDR3 consists of 14 residues. The V and J ends lost 3 bases and 1 base respectively, with 9 bases between them. In DNA, the CDR3 is TGCGCCAGCAGTCATAGGGGGATTAACTATGGCTACACCTTC. This gives the protein CASSHRGINYGYTF.

The chain recombines TRBV18 with TRBJ1-2; D is uncertain. Germline CDR1 reads KGHSH; CDR2 reads LQKENI. Trimming shortened V by 6 bases and J by 3 bases, and 14 bases separated the two germline ends. The CDR3 is 14 amino acids. This CDR3 is CASSREVTHYGYTF. The CDR3 DNA is TGTGCCAGCTCCCGGGAGGTCACTCACTATGGCTACACCTTC.

This chain connects TRBV2 to TRBJ2-7, with 8 bases matching TRBD2. The trim removed 3 bases at V and 1 base at J, leaving 2 bases unmatched. The CDR3 consists of 14 residues. CDR1 is SNHLY and CDR2 is FYNNEI in the germline V gene. CDR3 in amino acids: CASSDAGGSYEQYF. CDR3 nucleotide sequence: TGTGCCAGCAGTGACGCGGGGGGATCCTACGAGCAGTACTTC.

The chain combines TRBV2 with TRBJ2-4; either TRBD1 or TRBD2 may supply D (7 bases each). Germline CDR1 reads SNHLY; CDR2 reads FYNNEI. Trimming removed 7 bases from V and 3 bases from J, with 19 bases in between. This CDR3 is 16 amino acids long. The CDR3 sequence is CASTQGGALDKNIQYF. The CDR3 nucleotides read TGTGCCAGCACCCAGGGGGGGGCTCTGGACAAAAACATTCAGTACTTC.

The chain recombines TRBV5-1 with TRBJ1-2, with D perhaps matching TRBD1 (6 bases). The CDR3 has 16 residues. With 5 bases removed from V and 6 bases from J, the gap between germline ends came to 23 bases. CDR1 and CDR2 from the germline V gene are SGHRS and YFSETQ. The CDR3 here is CASRATGVGRQNGYTF. CDR3 nucleotides: TGCGCCAGCAGGGCGACAGGTGTTGGGAGGCAGAATGGCTACACCTTC.

This clone appeared a single time. The rearrangement uses TRBV6-6 and TRBJ1-4; a possible D gene is TRBD1 (6 bases). There are 12 residues in the CDR3. The germline gives CDR1 MNHNY, CDR2 SVGAGI (reference sequence). Trimming took off 5 bases at V and 6 bases at J, with 7 bases between the two ends. The CDR3 reads CASSRQDEKLFF. The CDR3 coding sequence is TGTGCCAGCAGTCGACAGGATGAAAAACTGTTTTTT.

The J gene is TRBJ2-7, the V gene TRBV28, with 8 bases aligning to TRBD2. J was trimmed by 3 bases and V by 4 bases; bases with no gene match: 11. The CDR3 is 16 residues long. In germline, CDR1 is MDHEN, CDR2 SYDVKM. CDR3 DNA sequence: TGTGCCAGCAGTTCCGCCGGGAACGGGGGGGTCTACGAGCAGTACTTC. Residues: CASSSAGNGGVYEQYF.

The chain links TRBV6-1 to TRBJ1-1; D uncertain. V was pared by 1 base and J by 4 bases, with 7 bases between. CDR3 length: 13 residues. Germline lookup yields CDR1 MNHNS and CDR2 SASEGT. CDR3 bases: TGTGCCAGCAGTGAAGGGAGGATCACTGAAGCTTTCTTT. Residues: CASSEGRITEAFF.

The rearrangement links TRBV5-1 to TRBJ2-5; 8 bases are shared with TRBD1. Trimming cost V 4 bases and J 3 bases; bases outside gene matches: 5. Germline V gene lookup returns CDR1 SGHRS and CDR2 YFSETQ. The CDR3 is made up of 14 amino acids. DNA of the CDR3: TGCGCCAGCAGCGAGACAGGGGTTGAAGAGACCCAGTACTTC. Translating it yields CASSETGVEETQYF.

The rearrangement joins TRBV6-6 to TRBJ1-4, with TRBD1 identical over 11 bases. The length of the CDR3 is 14 residues. The germline V gene has CDR1 MNHNY and CDR2 SVGAGI (reference sequence). J gave up 7 bases and V 6 bases, and 4 bases lay outside the gene matches. CDR3 region: CASSPGQGGEKLFF. In DNA form, the CDR3 reads TGTGCCAGCAGCCCGGGACAGGGGGGTGAAAAACTGTTTTTT.

The chain carries TRBV18 and TRBJ2-3; D unclear. The CDR3 covers 15 residues. V lost 0 bases to trimming and J lost 4 bases, with 11 bases between them. Germline values: CDR1 KGHSH, CDR2 LQKENI. The CDR3, as DNA: TGTGCCAGCTCACCACCGGCCCAGATACCAGATACGCAGTATTTT. Protein: CASSPPAQIPDTQYF.

The chain couples TRBV27 to TRBJ1-5; 7 positions agree with TRBD1. The CDR3 totals 14 residues. The ends lost 5 bases at V and 6 bases at J; junction bases unmatched: 7. From germline, CDR1 is MNHEY and CDR2 SMNVEV (reference sequence). CDR3 sequence (DNA): TGTGCCAGCAGTATACAGGGGACGGGTCAGCCCCAGCATTTT. It yields the protein CASSIQGTGQPQHF.

This clone turned up a few times. The chain uses TRBV10-3 and TRBJ1-6; D possibly corresponds to TRBD1 (5 bases). The V gene lost 0 bases and the J gene lost 12 bases, with 12 bases spanning the gap. Germline V lookup: CDR1 ENHRY, CDR2 SYGVKD. The CDR3 runs 14 residues. In nucleotides, the CDR3 is TGTGCCATCAGTGAGTCGTGGGGAGGGGAACCCCTCCACTTT. The encoded protein is CAISESWGGEPLHF.

V gene TRBV27 combines with J gene TRBJ1-5; 7 nucleotides agree with TRBD1. This CDR3 has 16 residues. The trim removed 3 bases at V and 3 bases at J, leaving 8 bases unmatched. Germline V gene lookup returns CDR1 MNHEY and CDR2 SMNVEV (reference sequence). CDR3 nucleotides: TGTGCCAGCAGTTTCCGATGGGGACAGATCAATCAGCCCCAGCATTTT. This codes for CASSFRWGQINQPQHF.